The 19 T cell receptor beta chains below were found in one sample sequenced in a study of blood T cell repertoires in COVID-19. Libraries were prepared by immunoSEQ multiplex PCR; TCRdb keeps only in-frame clonotypes and omits some of them. This sample has about 250,000 clones; around 85% occur once, and the top ten carry about 10%. Sequences were obtained from peripheral blood. The origin of the receptors is a man of 80 years or more with acute or convalescent COVID-19.

The sample holds a few counts of this clone. The V call is TRBV5-1, the J call TRBJ1-1; D is uncertain. In germline, CDR1 is SGHRS, CDR2 YFSETQ. V was shortened by 2 bases and J by 5 bases, with 13 bases between the two germline ends. The CDR3 covers 14 residues. The CDR3 sequence is CASSLRYLGTEAFF. The CDR3 DNA sequence: TGCGCCAGCAGCTTACGGTATCTAGGTACTGAAGCTTTCTTT. Combining the CDR3 with reference TRBV5-1 and TRBJ1-1 gives the whole variable domain KAGVTQTPRYLIKTRGQQVTLSCSPISGHRSVSWYQQTPGQGLQFLFEYFSETQRNKGNFPGRFSGRQFSNSRSEMNVSTLELGDSALYLCASSLRYLGTEAFFGQGTRLTVV.

The chain carries TRBV25-1 and TRBJ1-2; perhaps TRBD1 as D (6 bases). There are 14 residues in the CDR3. The V end was cut by 4 bases, the J end by 1 base, with 10 bases between. Per the germline V gene, CDR1 is MGHDK and CDR2 is SYGVNS. This chain's CDR3 is CASSVGQLNYGYTF. CDR3 sequence (DNA): TGTGCCAGCAGTGTCGGACAGCTTAACTATGGCTACACCTTC.

V is TRBV19 and J is TRBJ1-3, with D possibly TRBD1 on 5 matching bases. Germline-derived CDR1 and CDR2 are LNHDA and SQIVND (reference sequence). The CDR3 length is 15 residues. Trimming cost V 3 bases and J 2 bases, with 11 bases left between them. CDR3 DNA sequence: TGTGCCAGTAGTATCCGGGACTACGCTGGAAACACCATATATTTT. Encoded protein: CASSIRDYAGNTIYF.

V is TRBV3-1 (or the pseudogene TRBV3-2) and J is TRBJ1-5, with TRBD1 matching 10 bases. V gave up 1 base and J gave up 6 bases; unmatched junction bases: 6. The CDR3 is made up of 16 amino acids. CDR1 is LGHDT, CDR2 YNNKEL, per germline (reference sequence). CDR3 in amino acids: CASSQGTGGISQPQHF. CDR3 nucleotide sequence: TGTGCCAGCAGCCAAGGGACAGGGGGAATTAGTCAGCCCCAGCATTTT.

The chain links TRBV3-1 (or the pseudogene TRBV3-2) to TRBJ2-1, with TRBD2 identical over 7 bases. Germline V gives CDR1 LGHDT, CDR2 YNNKEL (reference sequence). The CDR3 runs to 14 residues. J lost 6 bases, V lost 4 bases, and 6 bases had no gene match. CDR3 in amino acids: CASSRSGTTNEQFF. The DNA for the CDR3 is TGTGCCAGCAGCCGCTCCGGGACTACCAATGAGCAGTTCTTC.

The chain links TRBV7-9 to TRBJ1-5; D gene ambiguous. Germline lookup yields CDR1 SEHNR and CDR2 FQNEAQ (reference sequence). With 3 bases removed from V and 4 bases from J, the gap between germline ends came to 4 bases. The CDR3 is 12 amino acids. The CDR3 DNA reads TGTGCCAGCAGCTTTACAAATCAGCCCCAGCATTTT. It encodes CASSFTNQPQHF.

The rearrangement uses TRBV14 and TRBJ2-7; 10 bases agree with TRBD1. After removal of 4 bases from V and 5 bases from J, the junction contained 8 bases not matched to a gene. Germline lookup yields CDR1 SGHDN and CDR2 FVKESK. This CDR3 has 15 amino acids. CDR3 protein: CASSRGGTGAHEQYF. CDR3 bases: TGTGCCAGCAGCCGTGGTGGGACAGGGGCCCACGAGCAGTACTTC.

The chain joins TRBV2 to TRBJ1-6; D uncertain. Per germline, CDR1 SNHLY and CDR2 FYNNEI. CDR3 length: 14 amino acids. V lost 0 bases to trimming and J lost 9 bases, with 9 bases between them. The CDR3 loop reads CASSEAKIGSPLHF. In DNA, the CDR3 is TGTGCCAGCAGTGAAGCAAAAATCGGTTCACCCCTCCACTTT.

CDR3 region: CASSFPSGRAGYNEQFF. DNA of the CDR3: TGCGCCAGCAGCTTCCCAAGCGGGAGGGCCGGGTACAATGAGCAGTTCTTC. V gene TRBV5-1 combines with J gene TRBJ2-1; 10 bases are a match to TRBD2. Germline CDR1 SGHRS, CDR2 YFSETQ. The trim removed 2 bases at V and 4 bases at J, leaving 9 bases unmatched. This CDR3 spans 17 amino acids.

The chain uses TRBV5-1 and TRBJ2-7; D may be TRBD1 (5 bases). The V end was cut by 3 bases, the J end by 3 bases, with 13 bases between. This CDR3 contains 14 residues. Germline V lookup: CDR1 SGHRS, CDR2 YFSETQ. Here the CDR3 DNA reads TGCGCCAGCAGCTCCCGCCCAGGGATCTACGAGCAGTACTTC. As protein: CASSSRPGIYEQYF.

This clone was seen a few times. The J gene is TRBJ2-1, the V gene TRBV7-2, with 9 bases lining up with TRBD2. The CDR3 is made up of 18 amino acids. V shed 1 base, J shed 0 bases, and the junction held 7 bases outside the gene matches. The germline V gene has CDR1 SGHTA and CDR2 FQGNSA. CDR3 nucleotide sequence: TGTGCCAGCAGCTTAGATCGGGGTAGCGGGAGCTCCTACAATGAGCAGTTCTTC. This sequence encodes CASSLDRGSGSSYNEQFF.

This clone has only a few counts. The CDR3 DNA is TGTGCCAGCGGGTATGGACAGAATAATTCACCCCTCCACTTT. Translation gives CASGYGQNNSPLHF. The genes are TRBV6-5 and TRBJ1-6; a weak D match, TRBD1 (6 bases). This CDR3 has 14 amino acids. Between the trimmed V and J ends, which lost 8 bases and 5 bases, there was a span of 13 bases. Germline loops: CDR1 MNHEY, CDR2 SVGAGI.

This rearrangement joins TRBV18 to TRBJ1-5; D gene uncertain. Trimming took off 2 bases at V and 7 bases at J, with 9 bases between the two ends. The germline CDR1 and CDR2 sequences are KGHSH and LQKENI. The CDR3 covers 13 residues. The CDR3 sequence is CASSPTVDQPQHF. CDR3 nucleotides: TGTGCCAGCTCACCAACAGTCGACCAGCCCCAGCATTTT.

This clone came up once. The gene calls are TRBV27 and TRBJ1-5; 8 nucleotides align to TRBD1. The ends lost 0 bases at V and 0 bases at J; junction bases unmatched: 10. The germline gives CDR1 MNHEY, CDR2 SMNVEV (reference sequence). The CDR3 consists of 19 residues. This chain's CDR3 is CASSLSSVGTGYSNQPQHF. The CDR3 region has the DNA TGTGCCAGCAGTTTATCGAGCGTAGGGACAGGATATAGCAATCAGCCCCAGCATTTT.

The gene calls are TRBV19 and TRBJ1-5; D remains ambiguous. The V end lost 3 bases, the J end lost 3 bases, and 6 bases lay between the germline ends. This CDR3 comprises 13 residues. CDR1 is LNHDA and CDR2 is SQIVND in the germline V gene (reference sequence). In DNA form, the CDR3 reads TGTGCCAGTAGTATTGACATCAATCAGCCCCAGCATTTT. Translation: CASSIDINQPQHF. The full variable domain, completed using reference TRBV19 and TRBJ1-5, is DGGITQSPKYLFRKEGQNVTLSCEQNLNHDAMYWYRQDPGQGLRLIYYSQIVNDFQKGDIAEGYSVSREKKESFPLTVTSAQKNPTAFYLCASSIDINQPQHFGDGTRLSIL.

This clone has a handful of counts. The chain recombines TRBV19 with TRBJ1-4; D is possibly TRBD1 (5 bases). The V gene's germline CDR1 is LNHDA and CDR2 SQIVND (reference sequence). This CDR3 is 16 amino acids long. V was cut by 5 bases and J by 3 bases, with 16 bases left in between. This CDR3 reads CASSEQGVVANEKLFF. The DNA of the CDR3 is TGTGCCAGTAGTGAGCAGGGTGTTGTGGCTAATGAAAAACTGTTTTTT.

The chain uses TRBV18 and TRBJ2-3, with no clear D. V was pared by 4 bases and J by 3 bases, with 14 bases between. Germline V gives CDR1 KGHSH, CDR2 LQKENI. The CDR3 contains 15 residues. In DNA form, the CDR3 reads TGTGCCAGCTCACGCAGCCAGTACGGGACAGATACGCAGTATTTT. Translating gives CASSRSQYGTDTQYF.

The chain is built from TRBV7-9 and TRBJ1-6; unclear D gene. CDR3 size: 16 residues. Per the germline V gene, CDR1 is SEHNR and CDR2 is FQNEAQ (reference sequence). The V end was cut by 2 bases, the J end by 4 bases, with 12 bases between. The DNA of the CDR3 is TGTGCCAGCAGCTTAACGATGAGGTTATATAATTCACCCCTCCACTTT. Translated: CASSLTMRLYNSPLHF. The entire variable domain, with the rest obtained from reference TRBV7-9 and TRBJ1-6, is as follows: DTGVSQNPRHKITKRGQNVTFRCDPISEHNRLYWYRQTLGQGPEFLTYFQNEAQLEKSRLLSDRFSAERPKGSFSTLEIQRTEQGDSAMYLCASSLTMRLYNSPLHFGNGTRLTVT.

This clone was seen a few times. The chain links TRBV3-1 (or the pseudogene TRBV3-2) to TRBJ1-1; tentatively, D is TRBD1 (5 bases). CDR3 length equals 13 residues. Germline CDR1 and CDR2: LGHDT and YNNKEL (reference sequence). V lost 4 bases, J lost 7 bases, and 13 bases lay in between. The CDR3 sequence: CASSLRQTYEAFF. CDR3 nucleotides: TGTGCCAGCAGCCTAAGACAGACATATGAAGCTTTCTTT.